The sequence of this T cell receptor (beta chain) was determined in a study of CD8 T cells in ankylosing spondylitis. Study-wide results and caveats: There was reportedly significant enrichment of clones that were disease-linked in matched ankylosing spondylitis synovial fluid. A subset of motif variants has previously been described in the synovial fluid and blood of reactive arthritis. There was a TCR beta motif, made of eight highly homologous variants, that appeared characteristic of ankylosing spondylitis blood.

The CDR3 length is 16 residues. V dropped 5 bases and J dropped 1 base, with 17 bases sitting between them. Germline assignment: CDR1 SQVTM and CDR2 ANQGSEA. This clonotype appeared a few times. Its antigen remains unidentified. TCRdb independently ran MiXCR on the 5' RACE reads; one entry per CDR3 protein. The sample consists of approximately 130,000 distinct CDR3 sequences, about a tenth of them appearing once. The TCR comes from a male donor with ankylosing spondylitis or in good health (not recorded which). The sequenced sample was blood, either unsorted or a sorted T cell fraction (not recorded which). The V gene is TRBV29-1, the J gene TRBJ2-2; a weak D match, TRBD2 (6 bases). CDR3 residues: CSVTGTSKKNTGELFF. CDR3 DNA: TGCAGCGTTACCGGGACTTCCAAAAAGAACACCGGGGAGCTGTTTTTT.